The following is a TCR beta chain sequence with its context. Its target is not known. This entry is derived from a study of cytomegalovirus exposure and HLA in healthy donors. The assay was immunoSEQ multiplex PCR, and TCRdb's table has in-frame clones only and misses some. The data hold 300,000 to 450,000 clones, with more than 80% observed a single time. Study-wide results and limits: Reportedly, diagnosis of cytomegalovirus status by the classifier showed high specificity and sensitivity. Researchers catalogued roughly 170 TCR beta chains as cytomegalovirus-associated.

V lost 2 bases to trimming and J lost 1 base, with 6 bases between them. Germline assignment: CDR1 MNHEY and CDR2 SMNVEV (reference sequence). The length of the CDR3 is 14 residues. This chain joins TRBV27 and TRBJ2-1, with unresolved D. The sequenced material came from PBMCs. This TCR came from a woman aged 18-29 years in good health and CMV-seronegative. In DNA, the CDR3 is TGTGCCAGCAGTTTAGCTAGATCCTACAATGAGCAGTTCTTC. Protein sequence: CASSLARSYNEQFF.